Listed here are 18 T cell receptor beta chains from one sample, sequenced in a study of blood T cell repertoires in COVID-19. Generated by immunoSEQ multiplex PCR, the TCRdb table keeps only in-frame clones and is missing some. Altogether about 92,000 clones are present, 85% being singletons, with the ten largest covering 35% to 40%. Sequenced input: peripheral blood. The receptors stem from an elderly man with acute or convalescent COVID-19.

The chain has TRBV19 and TRBJ2-4; the D is unclear. Trimming cost V 5 bases and J 2 bases, with 16 bases left between them. This CDR3 is built from 16 residues. Per the germline V gene, CDR1 is LNHDA and CDR2 is SQIVND (reference sequence). CDR3 in DNA: TGTGCCAGTAGTCCGTTACTGGAGTACACCAAAAACATTCAGTACTTC. Its translation: CASSPLLEYTKNIQYF. The entire variable domain, with the rest obtained from reference TRBV19 and TRBJ2-4, is as follows: DGGITQSPKYLFRKEGQNVTLSCEQNLNHDAMYWYRQDPGQGLRLIYYSQIVNDFQKGDIAEGYSVSREKKESFPLTVTSAQKNPTAFYLCASSPLLEYTKNIQYFGAGTRLSVL.

The gene calls are TRBV10-3 and TRBJ2-1; TRBD1 might be the D (5 bases). The CDR3 has 15 residues. Germline values: CDR1 ENHRY, CDR2 SYGVKD. V shed 6 bases and J shed 0 bases, with 12 bases lying between them. CDR3 region: CAISPGLSSYNEQFF. The CDR3, as DNA: TGTGCCATCAGCCCAGGGCTCAGCTCCTACAATGAGCAGTTCTTC.

CDR3 amino acids: CASRTGTQETQYF. Written as DNA, the CDR3 is TGCGCCAGCAGGACCGGGACTCAAGAGACCCAGTACTTC. The chain has TRBV5-1 and TRBJ2-5, with a possible D match to TRBD2 (6 bases). CDR1 is SGHRS, CDR2 YFSETQ, per germline. Trimming took 5 bases from V and 2 from J, leaving 10 bases between them. This CDR3 comprises 13 residues.

This chain joins TRBV28 and TRBJ2-3; D perhaps matches TRBD2 (6 bases). The V and J ends lost 2 bases and 4 bases respectively, with 16 bases between them. CDR3 length equals 16 residues. Per germline, CDR1 MDHEN and CDR2 SYDVKM. This chain's CDR3 is CASSLRGSSVPDTQYF. CDR3 DNA: TGTGCCAGCAGTTTACGGGGGAGTTCCGTCCCAGATACGCAGTATTTT.

The chain carries TRBV25-1 and TRBJ2-1; a possible D gene is TRBD1 (7 bases). The CDR3 has 14 residues. Germline V gene lookup returns CDR1 MGHDK and CDR2 SYGVNS. The germline V and J ends were trimmed by 7 bases and 4 bases, with 14 bases remaining between them. The CDR3 loop reads CASKEGAAYNEQFF. CDR3 in DNA: TGTGCCAGCAAGGAGGGGGCGGCTTACAATGAGCAGTTCTTC.

The chain employs TRBV28 and TRBJ2-7, with 11 nucleotides matching TRBD2. J gave up 0 bases and V 5 bases, and 6 bases lay outside the gene matches. The CDR3 contains 16 residues. In germline, CDR1 is MDHEN, CDR2 SYDVKM. The CDR3 sequence is CASSPPGTSGSYEQYF. CDR3 bases: TGTGCCAGCAGTCCACCCGGGACTAGCGGCTCCTACGAGCAGTACTTC. Full variable domain (outside the CDR3, taken from reference TRBV28 and TRBJ2-7): DVKVTQSSRYLVKRTGEKVFLECVQDMDHENMFWYRQDPGLGLRLIYFSYDVKMKEKGDIPEGYSVSREKKERFSLILESASTNQTSMYLCASSPPGTSGSYEQYFGPGTRLTVT.

J is TRBJ1-5 and V is TRBV2; D is perhaps TRBD1 (5 bases). V was pared by 6 bases and J by 0 bases, with 12 bases between. CDR1 and CDR2 (germline): SNHLY, FYNNEI. The CDR3 extends over 15 amino acids. DNA of the CDR3: TGTGCCAGCAGACCTGACAGCTATAGCAATCAGCCCCAGCATTTT. Translating gives CASRPDSYSNQPQHF.

The CDR3 loop is CASSTGGVNQPQHF. The CDR3 DNA reads as TGTGCCAGCAGTACAGGGGGCGTCAATCAGCCCCAGCATTTT. The chain employs TRBV28 and TRBJ1-5; 9 bases match TRBD1. The V and J ends lost 5 bases and 3 bases, in that order; junction bases with no gene match: 2. CDR3 length equals 14 residues. Germline values: CDR1 MDHEN, CDR2 SYDVKM.

This chain joins TRBV28 and TRBJ1-5, with 7 bases aligning to TRBD1. This CDR3 contains 15 residues. The V gene end was trimmed by 3 bases and the J gene end by 4 bases; junction bases not matched to a gene: 6. Germline V gene sequence: CDR1 MDHEN, CDR2 SYDVKM. Written as DNA, the CDR3 is TGTGCCAGCAGTTTGCCCGGGACAGTAAATCAGCCCCAGCATTTT. Protein: CASSLPGTVNQPQHF.

V usage is TRBV2 and J usage is TRBJ2-7, with D perhaps matching TRBD1 (5 bases). CDR3 size: 17 residues. CDR1 is SNHLY and CDR2 is FYNNEI in the germline V gene. Trimming pared 4 bases from V and 3 bases from J, leaving 22 bases between. DNA of the CDR3: TGTGCCAGCAGTGCAGGGATCCTATCCCCGAGCCTCTACGAGCAGTACTTC. It encodes CASSAGILSPSLYEQYF.

This clone has just one count. The rearrangement joins TRBV10-3 to TRBJ2-3, with 10 nucleotides matching TRBD2. Germline CDR1 ENHRY, CDR2 SYGVKD. Losses at the gene ends were 6 bases for V and 6 bases for J; bases not matched to a gene: 9. The CDR3 runs to 15 residues. The CDR3 loop reads CAISLAGAPSDTQYF. The CDR3 DNA reads as TGTGCCATCAGCCTAGCGGGAGCACCCTCTGATACGCAGTATTTT.

The chain joins TRBV11-2 to TRBJ2-7; maybe TRBD1 (5 bases). The CDR3 contains 12 residues. CDR1 is SGHAT, CDR2 FQNNGV, per germline. Trimming stripped 10 bases from V and 5 bases from J, with 15 bases between. The CDR3: CATSGILDEQYF. The CDR3 DNA follows: TGTGCCACCTCAGGGATCCTAGACGAGCAGTACTTC.

The chain carries TRBV28 and TRBJ1-5; a weak D match, TRBD1 (5 bases). The germline V gene encodes CDR1 MDHEN and CDR2 SYDVKM. CDR3 size: 15 residues. Trimming removed 6 bases from V and 2 bases from J, with 14 bases in between. The DNA of the CDR3 is TGTGCCAGCAGGGGGCCTCTGACAGGCAATCAGCCCCAGCATTTT. Protein: CASRGPLTGNQPQHF.

This sequence joins TRBV11-3 and TRBJ2-1, with 10 bases that match TRBD2. Germline lookup yields CDR1 SGHNT and CDR2 YENEEA. The CDR3 covers 17 residues. With V trimmed by 1 base and J by 9 bases, 12 bases remained unmatched. Here the CDR3 reads CASSLAPSGSGNGEQFF. The CDR3 DNA reads TGTGCCAGCAGCTTAGCCCCTAGCGGGAGTGGGAACGGTGAGCAGTTCTTC.

This chain links TRBV19 with TRBJ2-1; D might be TRBD2 (6 bases). The CDR3 is 13 residues long. Germline CDR1 is LNHDA and CDR2 is SQIVND (reference sequence). The germline V and J ends were trimmed by 5 bases and 9 bases, with 14 bases remaining between them. Here the CDR3 DNA reads TGTGCCAGTAGTCGACTAGGGGTCGGTGAGCAGTTCTTC. This codes for CASSRLGVGEQFF.

The J gene is TRBJ2-7, the V gene TRBV5-6; maybe TRBD2 (6 bases). This CDR3 comprises 14 residues. Germline-derived CDR1 and CDR2 are SGHDT and YYEEEE. The V end was cut by 7 bases, the J end by 2 bases, with 16 bases between. This chain's CDR3 is CASVWSGEAYEQYF. CDR3 sequence (DNA): TGTGCCAGCGTATGGTCGGGAGAGGCCTACGAGCAGTACTTC.

The chain employs TRBV4-1 and TRBJ1-1; a possible D gene is TRBD1 (5 bases). The CDR3 sequence is 14 residues long. The germline V and J ends were trimmed by 7 bases and 4 bases, with 16 bases remaining between them. CDR1 is MGHRA and CDR2 is YSYEKL in the germline V gene. CDR3 sequence: CASTLTGGFTEAFF. CDR3 nucleotide sequence: TGCGCCAGCACTTTAACAGGTGGATTCACTGAAGCTTTCTTT.

The V and J genes are TRBV30 and TRBJ1-2, with 7 positions matching TRBD1. CDR1 GTSNPN and CDR2 SVGIG come from the germline V gene (reference sequence). The CDR3 contains 15 residues. V shed 3 bases and J 1 base; nucleotides not matched to a gene: 8. The CDR3 DNA reads TGTGCCTGGAGGCGACGACAGGGAAATAACTATGGCTACACCTTC. It yields the protein CAWRRRQGNNYGYTF.